What follows are 12 T cell receptor beta chains derived from one specimen sequenced in a study of shared clonotypes between healthy human individuals. Naive CD8 populations comprised CD45RO-negative cells positively selected for CCR7, excluding terminally differentiated effector memory CD45RA+ cells. Produced via immunoSEQ multiplex PCR; TCRdb's table is partial and in-frame only. The profile covers just over 2,000,000 clones, with roughly 95% appearing a single time and 0.85% to 1.3% taken by the ten largest. Input material: naive CD8+ T cells sorted from blood. All receptors come from a man between 18 and 35 years old in good health.

In the case of this clone: In the same sample, other DNA sequences code for this CDR3. This chain links TRBV4-1 with TRBJ2-1; tentatively, D is TRBD1 (6 bases). Germline-derived CDR1 and CDR2 are MGHRA and YSYEKL. The CDR3 contains 13 residues. Trimming shortened V by 0 bases and J by 8 bases, and 8 bases separated the two germline ends. CDR3 nucleotide sequence: TGCGCCAGCAGCCAAGACAGGGGAGATGAGCAGTTCTTC. It encodes CASSQDRGDEQFF.

The genes are TRBV7-2 and TRBJ2-5; D uncertain. The CDR3 contains 14 residues. Germline-derived CDR1 and CDR2 are SGHTA and FQGNSA. V lost 1 base, J lost 2 bases, and 8 bases lay in between. CDR3 sequence (DNA): TGTGCCAGCAGCTTAGGGCAGTATCAAGAGACCCAGTACTTC. Translated: CASSLGQYQETQYF.

The chain carries TRBV23-1 and TRBJ1-1; D gene ambiguous. TRBV23-1 qualifies as an ORF whose function is uncertain. The CDR3 is 11 amino acids. Trimming stripped 3 bases from V and 8 bases from J, with 7 bases between. The CDR3 coding sequence is TGCGCCAGCAGTCAGGTGCAAGAAGCTTTCTTT. This encodes CASSQVQEAFF.

This sequence joins TRBV6-1 and TRBJ1-5, with D uncertain. This CDR3 is 18 amino acids long. Germline V CDR1 and CDR2: MNHNS, SASEGT. The ends were cut back, 2 bases at V and 0 bases at J, with 17 bases in the middle. CDR3 bases: TGTGCCAGCAGTGAATTCTCTACGCAACCTTATAGCAATCAGCCCCAGCATTTT. Its protein is CASSEFSTQPYSNQPQHF.

A remark on this clone: Other nucleotide sequences from this sample produce the same CDR3. This sequence joins TRBV27 and TRBJ2-7, with 10 bases that match TRBD2. There are 15 residues in the CDR3. V gave up 3 bases and J gave up 3 bases; unmatched junction bases: 5. Germline values: CDR1 MNHEY, CDR2 SMNVEV (reference sequence). The CDR3 reads CASSFGAGGSYEQYF. Written as DNA, the CDR3 is TGTGCCAGCAGTTTTGGAGCGGGAGGGAGCTACGAGCAGTACTTC.

A note on this clone: One junction end does not reproduce the germline sequence, and a read error may be involved. This chain links TRBV10-3 with TRBJ2-2; TRBD2 matches 12 bases. CDR1 is ENHRY, CDR2 SYGVKD, per germline. The CDR3 consists of 16 residues. Here the CDR3 reads CAISGRLAGVGGELYF. The DNA of the CDR3 is TGTGCCATCAGTGGGAGACTAGCGGGAGTAGGCGGGGAGCTGTATTTT.

The chain couples TRBV6-1 to TRBJ2-2; 10 nucleotides line up with TRBD1. CDR3 length: 16 residues. The germline V gene has CDR1 MNHNS and CDR2 SASEGT. The V and J ends lost 2 bases and 3 bases, in that order; junction bases with no gene match: 3. CDR3 residues: CASSERDRGDTGELFF. Written as DNA, the CDR3 is TGTGCCAGCAGTGAACGGGACAGGGGTGACACCGGGGAGCTGTTTTTT.

The chain employs TRBV27 and TRBJ1-4; D not certain. Germline V gene sequence: CDR1 MNHEY, CDR2 SMNVEV (reference sequence). The V gene lost 1 base and the J gene lost 12 bases, with 15 bases spanning the gap. The CDR3 totals 14 residues. CDR3 residues: CASSLYGAVLELFF. CDR3 DNA sequence: TGTGCCAGCAGTTTATACGGAGCTGTGTTGGAACTGTTTTTT.

The chain employs TRBV9 and TRBJ1-5, with D unclear. The CDR3 extends over 15 amino acids. CDR1 and CDR2 (germline): SGDLS, YYNGEE. The V end was cut by 0 bases, the J end by 4 bases, with 11 bases between. The CDR3 DNA follows: TGTGCCAGCAGCGTAGCTGGGCAGGTTAATCAGCCCCAGCATTTT. This gives the protein CASSVAGQVNQPQHF.

In the case of this clone: This same CDR3 is encoded by further DNA sequences in the sample. The rearrangement uses TRBV6-6 and TRBJ2-1; the match to TRBD1 covers 7 bases. Per the germline V gene, CDR1 is MNHNY and CDR2 is SVGAGI (reference sequence). The J segment lost 2 bases and the V segment lost 6 bases, leaving 7 bases of the junction unmatched. This CDR3 has 15 residues. The CDR3 loop is CASSLDRVPYNEQFF. The DNA for the CDR3 is TGTGCCAGCAGCCTCGACAGGGTACCCTACAATGAGCAGTTCTTC.

J is TRBJ2-3 and V is TRBV13; D gene unclear. Looked up from germline, CDR1 is PRHDT and CDR2 is FYEKMQ (reference sequence). The V gene lost 4 bases and the J gene lost 4 bases, with 12 bases spanning the gap. The CDR3 extends over 14 amino acids. CDR3 residues: CASSSRRAPDTQYF. In DNA, the CDR3 is TGTGCCAGCAGCTCCCGTCGGGCCCCAGATACGCAGTATTTT.

The J gene is TRBJ2-6, the V gene TRBV25-1, with 8 bases that match TRBD1. Germline V CDR1 and CDR2: MGHDK, SYGVNS. The CDR3 contains 17 residues. V dropped 7 bases and J dropped 2; count of bases not matched to a gene: 10. The CDR3 loop is CASMVQGALPGANVLTF. The CDR3 coding sequence is TGTGCCAGCATGGTTCAGGGGGCGCTCCCTGGGGCCAACGTCCTGACTTTC.